This entry lists 17 T cell receptor beta chains sequenced from one sample in a study of cytomegalovirus exposure and HLA in healthy donors. TCRdb's table, derived via immunoSEQ multiplex PCR, lists solely in-frame clones and lacks some. The sample shows approximately 280,000 clones, about 86% of them seen only once. The sample consisted of PBMCs. Every receptor here comes from a woman aged 18-30 years in good health and CMV-seronegative.

The rearrangement links TRBV7-3 to TRBJ1-1; D is possibly TRBD1 (5 bases). With 4 bases removed from V and 5 bases from J, the gap between germline ends came to 14 bases. Per the germline V gene, CDR1 is SGHTA and CDR2 is FQGTGA. This CDR3 has 14 amino acids. CDR3 amino acids: CASSSWGVRTEAFF. In DNA form, the CDR3 reads TGTGCCAGCAGCTCATGGGGGGTTCGGACTGAAGCTTTCTTT.

The chain carries TRBV13 and TRBJ2-5; D uncertain. The V end lost 2 bases, the J end lost 5 bases, and 9 bases lay between the germline ends. Germline V gene lookup returns CDR1 PRHDT and CDR2 FYEKMQ (reference sequence). The CDR3 loop spans 13 amino acids. This CDR3 reads CASSLIPQETQYF. The CDR3 DNA sequence: TGTGCCAGCAGCTTAATCCCCCAGGAGACCCAGTACTTC.

As DNA, the CDR3 is TGCGCCAGCAGCTTGGTTCCGGGGAATGCAGATACGCAGTATTTT. Amino acid sequence: CASSLVPGNADTQYF. The V and J genes are TRBV5-1 and TRBJ2-3, with D perhaps TRBD2 (5 bases). This CDR3 has 15 amino acids. Germline-derived CDR1 and CDR2 are SGHRS and YFSETQ. The V gene lost 0 bases and the J gene lost 4 bases, with 12 bases spanning the gap.

This chain links TRBV7-9 with TRBJ2-3, with 7 bases aligning to TRBD1. Germline loops: CDR1 SEHNR, CDR2 FQNEAQ (reference sequence). The CDR3 spans 15 residues. V lost 2 bases to trimming and J lost 5 bases; unmatched junction nucleotides: 7. CDR3 bases: TGTGCCAGCAGCTTAAGTCAGGGGGTGGAAGATACGCAGTATTTT. Translating gives CASSLSQGVEDTQYF.

V and J are TRBV5-6 and TRBJ1-2; D gene ambiguous. The ends were cut back, 6 bases at V and 3 bases at J, with 15 bases in the middle. Per germline, CDR1 SGHDT and CDR2 YYEEEE. CDR3 length equals 14 residues. For the CDR3, the DNA is TGTGCCAGCACACGACGGGAGGTGTACTATGGCTACACCTTC. This encodes CASTRREVYYGYTF.

The chain joins TRBV7-9 to TRBJ2-3; a weak D match, TRBD2 (5 bases). The CDR3 covers 13 residues. Germline CDR1 and CDR2: SEHNR and FQNEAQ (reference sequence). V lost 3 bases and J lost 6, with 10 bases in between. Written as DNA, the CDR3 is TGTGCCAGCAGCTTGGCTGGGGAGGATACGCAGTATTTT. Its protein product is CASSLAGEDTQYF. The whole variable domain, remainder taken from reference TRBV7-9 and TRBJ2-3, is DTGVSQNPRHKITKRGQNVTFRCDPISEHNRLYWYRQTLGQGPEFLTYFQNEAQLEKSRLLSDRFSAERPKGSFSTLEIQRTEQGDSAMYLCASSLAGEDTQYFGPGTRLTVL.

CDR3 bases: TGTGCCAGCAGTCTACTCCCGGGACAGTCTAACTATGGCTACACCTTC. Encoded protein: CASSLLPGQSNYGYTF. The chain carries TRBV28 and TRBJ1-2, with TRBD1 identical over 7 bases. The CDR3 sequence is 16 residues long. CDR1 is MDHEN and CDR2 is SYDVKM in the germline V gene. The V and J ends lost 5 bases and 0 bases, in that order; junction bases with no gene match: 9.

The chain is built from TRBV9 and TRBJ1-2, with D unclear. The CDR3 spans 16 residues. Trimming stripped 3 bases from V and 0 bases from J, with 15 bases between. The germline V gene has CDR1 SGDLS and CDR2 YYNGEE. The CDR3 nucleotides read TGTGCCAGCAGCGAGCCAAGGGAGGACCCTAACTATGGCTACACCTTC. This codes for CASSEPREDPNYGYTF.

V and J are TRBV9 and TRBJ1-3; D is unresolved. V lost 3 bases to trimming and J lost 5 bases, with 12 bases between them. In germline, CDR1 is SGDLS, CDR2 YYNGEE. The CDR3 contains 14 residues. In DNA form, the CDR3 reads TGTGCCAGCAGCGAGTCGGTTTATAGAAACACCATATATTTT. Protein product: CASSESVYRNTIYF.

Only a few counts were recorded for this clone. The chain uses TRBV10-1 and TRBJ2-7, with D possibly being TRBD2 (6 bases). The CDR3 covers 13 residues. V lost 4 bases and J 2 bases, leaving 9 bases between the germline ends. Per germline, CDR1 WNHNN and CDR2 SYGVQD (reference sequence). The chain's CDR3 is CASSGGGTYEQYF. The DNA for the CDR3 is TGCGCCAGCAGTGGAGGAGGGACCTACGAGCAGTACTTC.

The chain recombines TRBV6-6 with TRBJ2-1, with D unresolved. The CDR3 consists of 12 residues. Trimming removed 5 bases at V and 6 bases at J, with 8 bases between. Germline V CDR1 and CDR2: MNHNY, SVGAGI (reference sequence). The CDR3 region is CASSTPSNEQFF. CDR3 in DNA: TGTGCCAGCAGTACTCCGTCCAATGAGCAGTTCTTC.

In this sample, this clone turned up a few times. The chain combines TRBV11-2 with TRBJ2-7; a weak D match, TRBD1 (6 bases). Trimming shortened V by 5 bases and J by 0 bases, and 14 bases separated the two germline ends. Per the germline V gene, CDR1 is SGHAT and CDR2 is FQNNGV. The CDR3 spans 15 residues. The CDR3 DNA sequence: TGTGCCAGCAGCCCAGGACAGATTTACTCCTACGAGCAGTACTTC. It yields the protein CASSPGQIYSYEQYF.

V gene TRBV27 combines with J gene TRBJ2-3; maybe TRBD2 (6 bases). The V and J ends lost 2 bases and 3 bases respectively, with 12 bases between them. Germline lookup yields CDR1 MNHEY and CDR2 SMNVEV (reference sequence). This CDR3 is built from 15 residues. Written as DNA, the CDR3 is TGTGCCAGCAGTTTACGGGGGTTTGGAACAGATACGCAGTATTTT. Translation: CASSLRGFGTDTQYF.

The chain carries TRBV15 and TRBJ1-1; possibly TRBD1 for D (6 bases). The germline V gene has CDR1 LNHNV and CDR2 YYDKDF (reference sequence). This CDR3 contains 17 residues. V gave up 1 base and J gave up 4 bases, with 19 bases separating them. In DNA form, the CDR3 reads TGTGCCACCAGCAGAGCGGCGGACTTAGGGGGAACCACTGAAGCTTTCTTT. It translates to CATSRAADLGGTTEAFF. Full variable domain (remainder filled in from reference TRBV15 and TRBJ1-1): DAMVIQNPRYQVTQFGKPVTLSCSQTLNHNVMYWYQQKSSQAPKLLFHYYDKDFNNEADTPDNFQSRRPNTSFCFLDIRSPGLGDTAMYLCATSRAADLGGTTEAFFGQGTRLTVV.

V gene TRBV11-2 combines with J gene TRBJ2-3; TRBD2 matches 7 bases. The trim removed 4 bases at V and 6 bases at J, leaving 10 bases unmatched. Germline CDR1 is SGHAT and CDR2 is FQNNGV. This CDR3 comprises 15 residues. The CDR3 nucleotides are TGTGCCAGCAGCTACGGGACTCCCGGGGGGGATACGCAGTATTTT. Residues: CASSYGTPGGDTQYF.

This chain links TRBV5-4 with TRBJ1-1, with 9 bases lining up with TRBD1. This CDR3 comprises 18 residues. Germline values: CDR1 SGHNT, CDR2 YYREEE (reference sequence). The junction had 14 bases not matched to a gene; V was cut back by 4 bases and J by 1 base. CDR3 sequence reads: CASSPRPGQGGGNTEAFF. The CDR3 DNA sequence: TGTGCCAGCAGCCCCCGACCGGGACAGGGTGGTGGGAACACTGAAGCTTTCTTT.

This chain uses TRBV19 with TRBJ2-3, with 9 bases matching TRBD2. The CDR3 is 17 residues long. Germline values: CDR1 LNHDA, CDR2 SQIVND (reference sequence). V trimming: 5 bases; J trimming: 2 bases; junction bases outside the gene matches: 11. The CDR3 sequence is CASSVVLAGINTDTQYF. The CDR3 coding sequence is TGTGCCAGTAGTGTCGTTCTAGCGGGGATTAACACAGATACGCAGTATTTT. Looking up the rest from reference TRBV19 and TRBJ2-3 gives the full variable domain: DGGITQSPKYLFRKEGQNVTLSCEQNLNHDAMYWYRQDPGQGLRLIYYSQIVNDFQKGDIAEGYSVSREKKESFPLTVTSAQKNPTAFYLCASSVVLAGINTDTQYFGPGTRLTVL.